This T cell receptor (beta chain) is from a study of cytomegalovirus exposure and HLA in healthy donors. The study's findings and limits: In a later analysis, TCR beta V- and J-gene trimming was associated with a missense DCLRE1C variant. In most subjects, TCR beta sequences reportedly gave accurate predictions of HLA-A and HLA-B alleles. It was taken for granted in presence/absence analyses that sequencing depth across donors was roughly uniform.

To note about this clone: The antigen is unknown.

A multiplex PCR was run with 60 Vbeta primers and 13 Jbeta primers. Assay used: immunoSEQ multiplex PCR; TCRdb lists only in-frame clones, some missing. The data contain 150,000 to 250,000 clones, approximately 85% of them singletons. There are 11 residues in the CDR3. The V end lost 6 bases, the J end lost 6 bases, and 9 bases lay between the germline ends. The germline V gene has CDR1 MNHEY and CDR2 SVGAGI. The origin of this receptor is a woman between 45 and 60 years old in good health and CMV-seronegative. The chain recombines TRBV6-5 with TRBJ2-7; D call uncertain. Sequencing was carried out using PBMCs. The CDR3 DNA reads as TGTGCCAGCAGGGCCGGGTTCGAGCAGTACTTC. Translating it yields CASRAGFEQYF.